This entry lists 15 T cell receptor beta chains sequenced from one sample in a study of OX40 agonist ivuxolimab in advanced cancers. Here immunoSEQ multiplex PCR was the method, and the copy in TCRdb shows in-frame clones only, minus some. The table includes more than 35,000 clones, 65% to 80% detected once. The sequenced sample was CD4+ or CD8+ T cells sorted from blood, obtained in a trial of the OX40 agonist ivuxolimab. The source is an adult with an advanced solid tumor such as melanoma, head and neck, liver or kidney cancer.

The chain combines TRBV7-9 with TRBJ1-4; D is possibly TRBD1 (5 bases). V was pared by 1 base and J by 5 bases, with 8 bases between. Per germline, CDR1 SEHNR and CDR2 FQNEAQ (reference sequence). This CDR3 contains 14 residues. CDR3 sequence (DNA): TGTGCCAGCAGCTTAGTCGGGACGAATGAAAAACTGTTTTTT. It yields the protein CASSLVGTNEKLFF.

The chain has TRBV29-1 and TRBJ2-2; D is possibly TRBD2 (6 bases). The CDR3 extends over 14 amino acids. Germline loops: CDR1 SQVTM, CDR2 ANQGSEA. Trimming took 7 bases from V and 1 from J, leaving 13 bases between them. The CDR3 DNA is TGCAGCGGCTCGCGGCGGGAGAACACCGGGGAGCTGTTTTTT. The encoded protein is CSGSRRENTGELFF.

This CDR3 is CASSWTGVNTEAFF. The CDR3 DNA is TGTGCCAGCAGCTGGACAGGAGTGAACACTGAAGCTTTCTTT. The rearrangement joins TRBV6-5 to TRBJ1-1; 7 bases fit TRBD1. The CDR3 loop spans 14 amino acids. Germline V lookup: CDR1 MNHEY, CDR2 SVGAGI. J gave up 0 bases and V 6 bases, and 4 bases lay outside the gene matches.

This rearrangement joins TRBV27 to TRBJ2-7; 10 bases are shared with TRBD2. The germline V gene encodes CDR1 MNHEY and CDR2 SMNVEV (reference sequence). Unmatched junction bases numbered 3, after V lost 2 bases and J lost 2 bases. The CDR3 covers 15 residues. The CDR3 spells CASSLLAGAPYEQYF. For the CDR3, the DNA is TGTGCCAGCAGTTTACTAGCGGGAGCTCCCTACGAGCAGTACTTC.

This chain joins TRBV19 and TRBJ2-1; no definite D call. The germline CDR1 and CDR2 sequences are LNHDA and SQIVND (reference sequence). The CDR3 loop spans 13 amino acids. V was trimmed by 0 bases and J by 10 bases, leaving 10 bases between them. As DNA, the CDR3 is TGTGCCAGTAGTATAGATCTGGTAGGAGAGCAGTTCTTC. This gives the protein CASSIDLVGEQFF.

The sample holds a few counts of this clone. The chain has TRBV28 and TRBJ1-2, with unresolved D. CDR1 and CDR2 from the germline V gene are MDHEN and SYDVKM. The CDR3 has 12 amino acids. V gave up 3 bases and J gave up 4 bases, with 6 bases separating them. CDR3 coding DNA: TGTGCCAGCAGTTTCAACATCTATGGCTACACCTTC. Its translation: CASSFNIYGYTF.

The J gene is TRBJ1-4, the V gene TRBV27, with a possible D match to TRBD1 (6 bases). The CDR3 covers 15 residues. V lost 3 bases and J 7 bases, leaving 15 bases between the germline ends. Germline CDR1 MNHEY, CDR2 SMNVEV (reference sequence). The CDR3 sequence: CASSFAPRGGEKLFF. The CDR3 coding sequence is TGTGCCAGCAGTTTCGCTCCCAGAGGGGGTGAAAAACTGTTTTTT.

The chain couples TRBV9 to TRBJ2-3; 10 nucleotides line up with TRBD2. The CDR3 totals 15 residues. With V trimmed by 4 bases and J by 8 bases, 10 bases remained unmatched. Looked up from germline, CDR1 is SGDLS and CDR2 is YYNGEE. The CDR3 reads CASSLGVAGGRTQYF. CDR3 coding DNA: TGTGCCAGCAGCCTCGGAGTAGCGGGAGGTCGTACGCAGTATTTT.

This clone came up a few times. The rearrangement joins TRBV7-9 to TRBJ1-5; D gene uncertain. The CDR3 extends over 13 amino acids. The V gene's germline CDR1 is SEHNR and CDR2 FQNEAQ (reference sequence). V was clipped by 1 base and J by 1 base, with 2 bases between them. This chain's CDR3 is CASSLDSNQPQHF. For the CDR3, the DNA is TGTGCCAGCAGCTTAGACAGCAATCAGCCCCAGCATTTT. The whole variable domain, remainder taken from reference TRBV7-9 and TRBJ1-5, is DTGVSQNPRHKITKRGQNVTFRCDPISEHNRLYWYRQTLGQGPEFLTYFQNEAQLEKSRLLSDRFSAERPKGSFSTLEIQRTEQGDSAMYLCASSLDSNQPQHFGDGTRLSIL.

The rearrangement joins TRBV21-1 to TRBJ2-1; the table's D call, TRBD1, has no DNA check behind it. TRBV21-1 is marked as a pseudogene. The CDR3 sequence is 16 residues long. The CDR3 bases are TGTGCCAGCAGCAAAGCCGGGACAGGGGGTAGCAATGAGCAGTTCTTC. Its protein product is CASSKAGTGGSNEQFF.

This clone appeared a single time. The chain links TRBV10-1 to TRBJ2-1, with 10 positions matching TRBD2. The V gene end was trimmed by 4 bases and the J gene end by 6 bases; junction bases not matched to a gene: 12. The CDR3 runs 17 residues. Germline assignment: CDR1 WNHNN and CDR2 SYGVQD (reference sequence). The CDR3 coding sequence is TGCGCCAGCAGTGTCGGTCCCGGACTAGCGGAACTCAATGAGCAGTTCTTC. Protein product: CASSVGPGLAELNEQFF.

The chain joins TRBV4-1 to TRBJ2-1, with TRBD2 matching 7 bases. The CDR3 covers 17 residues. V shed 0 bases and J 0 bases; nucleotides not matched to a gene: 5. Germline-derived CDR1 and CDR2 are MGHRA and YSYEKL. The CDR3 loop is CASSQDGGGSSYNEQFF. Written as DNA, the CDR3 is TGCGCCAGCAGCCAAGATGGTGGCGGGAGCTCCTACAATGAGCAGTTCTTC.

The CDR3 DNA reads TGTGCCAGCAGCCCACTAGGGACTGTGGGGAATGAGCAGTTCTTC. Translation: CASSPLGTVGNEQFF. The rearrangement uses TRBV7-9 and TRBJ2-1; possibly TRBD2 for D (6 bases). Trimming shortened V by 5 bases and J by 7 bases, and 18 bases separated the two germline ends. CDR3 length: 15 residues. Germline-derived CDR1 and CDR2 are SEHNR and FQNEAQ (reference sequence).

V usage is TRBV27 and J usage is TRBJ1-2; the match to TRBD1 covers 8 bases. Germline-derived CDR1 and CDR2 are MNHEY and SMNVEV (reference sequence). The CDR3 consists of 16 residues. After removal of 6 bases from V and 6 bases from J, the junction contained 15 bases not matched to a gene. CDR3 protein: CASRTIDTGGQDGYTF. The CDR3 DNA sequence: TGTGCCAGCAGGACCATTGATACAGGGGGTCAGGATGGCTACACCTTC.

This chain uses TRBV9 with TRBJ2-5; D is undetermined. The germline V and J ends were trimmed by 0 bases and 4 bases, with 10 bases remaining between them. The CDR3 is made up of 14 amino acids. Germline V CDR1 and CDR2: SGDLS, YYNGEE. CDR3 sequence: CASSVGLVRETQYF. The CDR3 DNA reads as TGTGCCAGCAGCGTAGGGCTGGTAAGAGAGACCCAGTACTTC.